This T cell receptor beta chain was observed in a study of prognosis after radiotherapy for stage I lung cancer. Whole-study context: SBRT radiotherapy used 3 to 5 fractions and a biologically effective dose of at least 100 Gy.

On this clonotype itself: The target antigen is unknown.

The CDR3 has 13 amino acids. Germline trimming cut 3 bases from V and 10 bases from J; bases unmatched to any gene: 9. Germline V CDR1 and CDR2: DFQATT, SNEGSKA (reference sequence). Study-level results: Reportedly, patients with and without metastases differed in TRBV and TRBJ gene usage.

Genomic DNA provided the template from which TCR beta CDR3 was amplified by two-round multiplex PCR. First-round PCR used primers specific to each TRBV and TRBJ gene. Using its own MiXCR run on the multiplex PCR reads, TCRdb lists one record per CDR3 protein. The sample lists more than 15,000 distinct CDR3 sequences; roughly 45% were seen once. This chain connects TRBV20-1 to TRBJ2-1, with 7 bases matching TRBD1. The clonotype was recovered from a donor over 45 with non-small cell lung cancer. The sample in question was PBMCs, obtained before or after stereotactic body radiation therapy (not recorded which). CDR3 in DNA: TGCAGTGCTAGTAAGGGGGCGGATGTCGAGCAGTTCTTC. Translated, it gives CSASKGADVEQFF.